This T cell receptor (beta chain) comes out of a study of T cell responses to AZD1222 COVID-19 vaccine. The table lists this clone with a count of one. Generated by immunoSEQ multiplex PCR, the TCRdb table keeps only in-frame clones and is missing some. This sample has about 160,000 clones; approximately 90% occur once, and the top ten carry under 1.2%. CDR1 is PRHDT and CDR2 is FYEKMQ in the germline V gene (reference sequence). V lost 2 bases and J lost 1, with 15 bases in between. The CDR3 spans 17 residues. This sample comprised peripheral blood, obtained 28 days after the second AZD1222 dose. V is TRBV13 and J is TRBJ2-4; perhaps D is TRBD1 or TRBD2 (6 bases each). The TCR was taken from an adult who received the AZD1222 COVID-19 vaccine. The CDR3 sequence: CASSLYRGRVAKNIQYF. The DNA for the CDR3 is TGTGCCAGCAGCTTATATCGGGGGCGCGTGGCCAAAAACATTCAGTACTTC. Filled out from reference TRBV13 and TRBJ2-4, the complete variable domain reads AAGVIQSPRHLIKEKRETATLKCYPIPRHDTVYWYQQGPGQDPQFLISFYEKMQSDKGSIPDRFSAQQFSDYHSELNMSSLELGDSALYFCASSLYRGRVAKNIQYFGAGTRLSVL.